This T cell receptor (beta chain) originates from a study of shared clonotypes between healthy human individuals. Turning to the study itself: The plates for each donor numbered three CD4 naive, three CD4 memory, two CD8 naive and one CD8 memory. General study results and limits: Sequencing of the sorted subsets was shown by rarefaction to be incomplete despite large depth.

Comment on this clone: Its antigen remains unknown.

Naive CD8 cells lacked CD45RO and underwent positive selection for CCR7, leaving out terminally differentiated effector memory CD45RA+ cells. The CDR3 consists of 15 residues. From germline, CDR1 is SGDLS and CDR2 YYNGEE. Trimming cost V 2 bases and J 0 bases; bases outside gene matches: 4. Approximately 30,000 T cell genomes (around 0.2 ug DNA) went into each sorted-subset replicate. Sequencing was performed with immunoSEQ multiplex PCR; in TCRdb, only in-frame clones are kept and a portion is missing. Of about 870,000 clones in the sample, 85% to 95% are singletons; the top ten hold more than 20%. The genes are TRBV9 and TRBJ2-7; 8 nucleotides agree with TRBD1. Source material: naive CD8+ T cells sorted from blood. The TCR sequence derives from a man aged 30 to 39 in good health. The CDR3 DNA reads as TGTGCCAGCAGCGTCGGACAGGGTTTCTCCTACGAGCAGTACTTC. Translation: CASSVGQGFSYEQYF.